These 27 T cell receptor beta chains came from one sample sequenced in a study of shared clonotypes between healthy human individuals. Produced via immunoSEQ multiplex PCR; TCRdb's table is partial and in-frame only. In the table there are hundreds of thousands of clones, nearly 98% of which are singletons. CD45RO-negative cells were positively selected for CCR7, leaving out terminally differentiated effector memory CD45RA+ cells. Material for sequencing was naive CD8+ T cells sorted from blood. These receptors all stem from a man younger than 45 in good health.

The chain carries TRBV4-3 and TRBJ1-5, with D uncertain. The length of the CDR3 is 16 residues. V lost 0 bases to trimming and J lost 4 bases, with 13 bases between them. Germline CDR1 and CDR2: LGHNA and YSLEER. The CDR3 protein is CASSQERTALNQPQHF. In nucleotides, the CDR3 is TGCGCCAGCAGCCAAGAGCGCACAGCCCTTAATCAGCCCCAGCATTTT.

V is TRBV7-9 and J is TRBJ1-2; 7 nucleotides match TRBD1. CDR1 is SEHNR, CDR2 FQNEAQ, per germline (reference sequence). J gave up 2 bases and V 6 bases, and 9 bases lay outside the gene matches. This CDR3 contains 15 residues. The CDR3 nucleotides read TGTGCCAGCAGTTACCCAGAGGGGGCCAACTATGGCTACACCTTC. Translation gives CASSYPEGANYGYTF.

The sample holds one count of this clone. This chain joins TRBV9 and TRBJ2-1, with 12 bases identical to TRBD2. The germline gives CDR1 SGDLS, CDR2 YYNGEE. The length of the CDR3 is 17 residues. V lost 3 bases, J lost 8 bases, and 12 bases stayed unmatched. CDR3 loop: CASSARLAGEGRDEQFF. In nucleotides, the CDR3 is TGTGCCAGCAGCGCTCGACTAGCGGGAGAGGGGAGGGATGAGCAGTTCTTC.

This clone was seen only a few times. This same CDR3 is encoded by further DNA sequences in the sample. V is TRBV27 and J is TRBJ2-3; no clear D. Germline CDR1 and CDR2: MNHEY and SMNVEV (reference sequence). The CDR3 is 12 residues long. The germline V and J ends were trimmed by 4 bases and 1 base, with 3 bases remaining between them. The CDR3 DNA reads as TGTGCCAGCAGTTCCCGCACAGATACGCAGTATTTT. It specifies CASSSRTDTQYF.

The gene calls are TRBV2 and TRBJ1-4; D is unresolved. In germline, CDR1 is SNHLY, CDR2 FYNNEI. V was trimmed by 7 bases and J by 5 bases, leaving 11 bases between them. This CDR3 is built from 13 residues. CDR3: CASTLDGNEKLFF. DNA of the CDR3: TGTGCCAGCACTTTGGACGGAAATGAAAAACTGTTTTTT.

The V call is TRBV2, the J call TRBJ2-1, with 9 bases fitting TRBD2. This CDR3 has 17 amino acids. The germline V gene encodes CDR1 SNHLY and CDR2 FYNNEI. J lost 1 base, V lost 3 bases, and 7 bases had no gene match. The CDR3 sequence is CASSDPRTSESYNEQFF. CDR3 DNA sequence: TGTGCCAGCAGTGATCCGCGGACTAGCGAGTCCTACAATGAGCAGTTCTTC.

For the CDR3, the DNA is TGCAGCGTTGTGGGGGGATTCCCAACTAATGAAAAACTGTTTTTT. Encoded protein: CSVVGGFPTNEKLFF. The V gene is TRBV29-1, the J gene TRBJ1-4, with D perhaps TRBD1 (5 bases). CDR1 SQVTM and CDR2 ANQGSEA come from the germline V gene. This CDR3 contains 15 residues. V was shortened by 4 bases and J by 0 bases, with 12 bases between the two germline ends.

For the CDR3, the DNA is TGTGCCAGTAGTCCCCGAGGGACAGGGATCGGTGTGGCCGGGGAGCTGTTTTTT. Its protein is CASSPRGTGIGVAGELFF. This chain uses TRBV19 with TRBJ2-2, with 9 bases fitting TRBD1. The CDR3 spans 18 residues. The germline V gene encodes CDR1 LNHDA and CDR2 SQIVND (reference sequence). V shed 5 bases, J shed 6 bases, and the junction held 16 bases outside the gene matches.

The gene calls are TRBV9 and TRBJ2-7, with 10 nucleotides matching TRBD1. The germline gives CDR1 SGDLS, CDR2 YYNGEE. The CDR3 is 14 residues long. J gave up 3 bases and V 4 bases, and 4 bases lay outside the gene matches. The CDR3 coding sequence is TGTGCCAGCAGCACGGGACAGGGGCTCTACGAGCAGTACTTC. Translated: CASSTGQGLYEQYF.

The gene calls are TRBV6-5 and TRBJ2-7, with 12 bases fitting TRBD1. V was clipped by 2 bases and J by 6 bases; unmatched bases: 2. Germline V lookup: CDR1 MNHEY, CDR2 SVGAGI. This CDR3 comprises 14 residues. The DNA for the CDR3 is TGTGCCAGCAGTTACGGGACAGGGGGCATCGAGCAGTACTTC. This encodes CASSYGTGGIEQYF.

J is TRBJ2-1 and V is TRBV5-4, with 7 bases lining up with TRBD2. Looked up from germline, CDR1 is SGHNT and CDR2 is YYREEE (reference sequence). CDR3 length: 18 amino acids. The trim removed 3 bases at V and 0 bases at J, leaving 12 bases unmatched. This CDR3 reads CASSSRTSAAFSYNEQFF. As DNA, the CDR3 is TGTGCCAGCAGCTCGCGAACTAGCGCCGCGTTCTCCTACAATGAGCAGTTCTTC.

This chain joins TRBV27 and TRBJ2-7; D is ambiguous. With 4 bases removed from V and 0 bases from J, the gap between germline ends came to 7 bases. There are 13 residues in the CDR3. Germline V gene sequence: CDR1 MNHEY, CDR2 SMNVEV (reference sequence). This CDR3 is CASSWSGSYEQYF. The CDR3, as DNA: TGTGCCAGCAGTTGGTCGGGCTCCTACGAGCAGTACTTC.

The genes are TRBV7-9 and TRBJ2-7; no reliable D call. Trimming cost V 2 bases and J 4 bases, with 9 bases left between them. Per the germline V gene, CDR1 is SEHNR and CDR2 is FQNEAQ (reference sequence). The CDR3 totals 13 residues. CDR3 in DNA: TGTGCCAGCAGCTTAAGGGAACATTACGAGCAGTACTTC. This sequence encodes CASSLREHYEQYF.

The chain carries TRBV29-1 and TRBJ2-5, with D possibly being TRBD2 (6 bases). V was pared by 0 bases and J by 3 bases, with 14 bases between. Germline V gene sequence: CDR1 SQVTM, CDR2 ANQGSEA. The CDR3 covers 15 residues. CDR3 region: CSVEDPRLEEETQYF. DNA for the CDR3: TGCAGCGTTGAAGACCCCCGACTAGAGGAAGAGACCCAGTACTTC.

The chain carries TRBV11-2 and TRBJ2-2; no definite D call. V lost 5 bases to trimming and J lost 5 bases, with 9 bases between them. The CDR3 loop spans 13 amino acids. Germline V gene sequence: CDR1 SGHAT, CDR2 FQNNGV. The DNA for the CDR3 is TGTGCCAGCAGCCATCTTCGGACCGGGGAGCTGTTTTTT. Translation gives CASSHLRTGELFF.

Only one count was recorded for this clone. The J gene is TRBJ2-7, the V gene TRBV2; 7 bases are a match to TRBD1. The CDR3 sequence is 15 residues long. From germline, CDR1 is SNHLY and CDR2 FYNNEI. V dropped 3 bases and J dropped 0; count of bases not matched to a gene: 5. The CDR3 reads CASSDDRDSSYEQYF. The CDR3 coding sequence is TGTGCCAGCAGTGATGACCGGGACAGCTCCTACGAGCAGTACTTC.

The chain combines TRBV7-6 with TRBJ2-5; no clear D gene. The CDR3 sequence is 12 residues long. Germline CDR1 and CDR2: SGHVS and FNYEAQ. The V end was cut by 6 bases, the J end by 4 bases, with 9 bases between. CDR3 DNA sequence: TGTGCCAGCAGAGCTTACGGAGAGACCCAGTACTTC. As protein: CASRAYGETQYF.

CDR3 nucleotide sequence: TGTGCCAGCAGCCATGGGCAGGGGATTGTTGATACGCAGTATTTT. It yields the protein CASSHGQGIVDTQYF. The chain uses TRBV6-6 and TRBJ2-3, with D tentatively TRBD1 (6 bases). The length of the CDR3 is 15 residues. V gave up 6 bases and J gave up 6 bases, with 19 bases separating them. Germline V CDR1 and CDR2: MNHNY, SVGAGI (reference sequence).

The V call is TRBV4-2, the J call TRBJ2-2; 9 bases fit TRBD2. With 0 bases clipped from V and 3 bases from J, the junction kept 8 bases outside the gene matches. The V gene's germline CDR1 is LGHNA and CDR2 YNFKEQ. The CDR3 has 18 amino acids. The CDR3 bases are TGTGCCAGCAGCCAAGAGGGGGGTAGCGGGAGATACACCGGGGAGCTGTTTTTT. Amino acids: CASSQEGGSGRYTGELFF.

J is TRBJ2-2 and V is TRBV6-6; possible D gene TRBD2, 6 bases. In germline, CDR1 is MNHNY, CDR2 SVGAGI (reference sequence). Trimming stripped 8 bases from V and 0 bases from J, with 10 bases between. The CDR3 is 14 amino acids. The CDR3 nucleotides are TGTGCCAGCGTCGGCGGGACGAACACCGGGGAGCTGTTTTTT. Protein sequence: CASVGGTNTGELFF.

Only one count was recorded for this clone. The chain uses TRBV7-9 and TRBJ2-2; 13 bases line up with TRBD2. Germline V gives CDR1 SEHNR, CDR2 FQNEAQ (reference sequence). This CDR3 has 18 amino acids. The ends lost 5 bases at V and 5 bases at J; junction bases unmatched: 11. CDR3 protein: CASSGARTSGSRTGELFF. As DNA, the CDR3 is TGTGCCAGCAGCGGAGCCCGGACTAGCGGGAGTAGAACCGGGGAGCTGTTTTTT.

The chain combines TRBV29-1 with TRBJ1-2; no definite D call. The CDR3 contains 9 residues. CDR1 and CDR2 from the germline V gene are SQVTM and ANQGSEA. The CDR3 bases are TGCCGCGGCTATTATGGCTACACCTTC. It is translated as CRGYYGYTF.

The J gene is TRBJ1-2, the V gene TRBV27; TRBD1 is a possible D gene (6 bases). The CDR3 spans 14 residues. Looked up from germline, CDR1 is MNHEY and CDR2 is SMNVEV (reference sequence). The V gene lost 4 bases and the J gene lost 5 bases, with 14 bases spanning the gap. This CDR3 reads CASSSTRTEYGYTF. The CDR3 DNA reads as TGTGCCAGCAGTTCTACCAGGACAGAGTATGGCTACACCTTC.

The J gene is TRBJ2-4, the V gene TRBV7-9; 7 bases line up with TRBD1. The CDR3 is 15 residues long. V dropped 5 bases and J dropped 2; count of bases not matched to a gene: 6. Looked up from germline, CDR1 is SEHNR and CDR2 is FQNEAQ (reference sequence). Here the CDR3 reads CASSSRQGTKNIQYF. DNA for the CDR3: TGTGCCAGCAGCAGCCGACAGGGAACCAAAAACATTCAGTACTTC.

The chain couples TRBV28 to TRBJ1-5, with D maybe TRBD1 (6 bases). Germline V gives CDR1 MDHEN, CDR2 SYDVKM. Trimming cost V 7 bases and J 5 bases, with 18 bases left between them. The CDR3 covers 15 residues. The CDR3 DNA reads TGTGCCAGCAACCCCTTAGGGGGGGGTTATCAGCCCCAGCATTTT. The encoded protein is CASNPLGGGYQPQHF.

The chain employs TRBV4-2 and TRBJ1-5, with 10 bases matching TRBD1. Germline V lookup: CDR1 LGHNA, CDR2 YNFKEQ. CDR3 length: 15 residues. V was pared by 0 bases and J by 6 bases, with 2 bases of the junction left unmatched. The CDR3 loop is CASSQETGGGQPQHF. The CDR3 bases are TGTGCCAGCAGCCAAGAGACAGGGGGCGGTCAGCCCCAGCATTTT.

The rearrangement links TRBV9 to TRBJ2-3, with TRBD1 identical over 8 bases. This CDR3 is built from 16 residues. Germline V lookup: CDR1 SGDLS, CDR2 YYNGEE. After removal of 2 bases from V and 4 bases from J, the junction contained 9 bases not matched to a gene. CDR3 nucleotides: TGTGCCAGCAGCGTCGCACCAGGGGGCGCGTCAGATACGCAGTATTTT. This sequence encodes CASSVAPGGASDTQYF.